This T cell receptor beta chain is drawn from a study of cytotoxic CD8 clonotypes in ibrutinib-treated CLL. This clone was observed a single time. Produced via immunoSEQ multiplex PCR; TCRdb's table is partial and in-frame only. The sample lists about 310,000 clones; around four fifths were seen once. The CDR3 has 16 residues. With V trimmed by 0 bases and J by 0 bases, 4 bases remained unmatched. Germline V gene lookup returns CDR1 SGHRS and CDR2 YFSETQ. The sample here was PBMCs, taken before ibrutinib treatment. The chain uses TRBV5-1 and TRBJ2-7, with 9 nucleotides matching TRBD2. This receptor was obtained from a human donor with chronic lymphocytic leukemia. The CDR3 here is CASSLASGTLSYEQYF. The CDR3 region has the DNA TGCGCCAGCAGCTTGGCTAGCGGGACTCTCTCCTACGAGCAGTACTTC.